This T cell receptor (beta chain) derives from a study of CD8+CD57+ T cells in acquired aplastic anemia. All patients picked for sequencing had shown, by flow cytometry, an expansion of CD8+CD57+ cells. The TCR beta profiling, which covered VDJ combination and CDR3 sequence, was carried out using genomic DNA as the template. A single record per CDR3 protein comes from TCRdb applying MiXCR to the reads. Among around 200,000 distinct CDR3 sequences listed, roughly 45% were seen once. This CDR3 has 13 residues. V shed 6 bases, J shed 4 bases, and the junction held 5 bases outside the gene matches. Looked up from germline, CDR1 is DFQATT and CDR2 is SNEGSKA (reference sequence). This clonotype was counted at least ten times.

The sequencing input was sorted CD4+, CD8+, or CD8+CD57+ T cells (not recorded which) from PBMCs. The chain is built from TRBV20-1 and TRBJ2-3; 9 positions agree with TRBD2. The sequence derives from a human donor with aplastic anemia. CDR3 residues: CSAQTSGADTQYF. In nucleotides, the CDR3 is TGCAGTGCCCAGACTAGCGGCGCAGATACGCAGTATTTT.